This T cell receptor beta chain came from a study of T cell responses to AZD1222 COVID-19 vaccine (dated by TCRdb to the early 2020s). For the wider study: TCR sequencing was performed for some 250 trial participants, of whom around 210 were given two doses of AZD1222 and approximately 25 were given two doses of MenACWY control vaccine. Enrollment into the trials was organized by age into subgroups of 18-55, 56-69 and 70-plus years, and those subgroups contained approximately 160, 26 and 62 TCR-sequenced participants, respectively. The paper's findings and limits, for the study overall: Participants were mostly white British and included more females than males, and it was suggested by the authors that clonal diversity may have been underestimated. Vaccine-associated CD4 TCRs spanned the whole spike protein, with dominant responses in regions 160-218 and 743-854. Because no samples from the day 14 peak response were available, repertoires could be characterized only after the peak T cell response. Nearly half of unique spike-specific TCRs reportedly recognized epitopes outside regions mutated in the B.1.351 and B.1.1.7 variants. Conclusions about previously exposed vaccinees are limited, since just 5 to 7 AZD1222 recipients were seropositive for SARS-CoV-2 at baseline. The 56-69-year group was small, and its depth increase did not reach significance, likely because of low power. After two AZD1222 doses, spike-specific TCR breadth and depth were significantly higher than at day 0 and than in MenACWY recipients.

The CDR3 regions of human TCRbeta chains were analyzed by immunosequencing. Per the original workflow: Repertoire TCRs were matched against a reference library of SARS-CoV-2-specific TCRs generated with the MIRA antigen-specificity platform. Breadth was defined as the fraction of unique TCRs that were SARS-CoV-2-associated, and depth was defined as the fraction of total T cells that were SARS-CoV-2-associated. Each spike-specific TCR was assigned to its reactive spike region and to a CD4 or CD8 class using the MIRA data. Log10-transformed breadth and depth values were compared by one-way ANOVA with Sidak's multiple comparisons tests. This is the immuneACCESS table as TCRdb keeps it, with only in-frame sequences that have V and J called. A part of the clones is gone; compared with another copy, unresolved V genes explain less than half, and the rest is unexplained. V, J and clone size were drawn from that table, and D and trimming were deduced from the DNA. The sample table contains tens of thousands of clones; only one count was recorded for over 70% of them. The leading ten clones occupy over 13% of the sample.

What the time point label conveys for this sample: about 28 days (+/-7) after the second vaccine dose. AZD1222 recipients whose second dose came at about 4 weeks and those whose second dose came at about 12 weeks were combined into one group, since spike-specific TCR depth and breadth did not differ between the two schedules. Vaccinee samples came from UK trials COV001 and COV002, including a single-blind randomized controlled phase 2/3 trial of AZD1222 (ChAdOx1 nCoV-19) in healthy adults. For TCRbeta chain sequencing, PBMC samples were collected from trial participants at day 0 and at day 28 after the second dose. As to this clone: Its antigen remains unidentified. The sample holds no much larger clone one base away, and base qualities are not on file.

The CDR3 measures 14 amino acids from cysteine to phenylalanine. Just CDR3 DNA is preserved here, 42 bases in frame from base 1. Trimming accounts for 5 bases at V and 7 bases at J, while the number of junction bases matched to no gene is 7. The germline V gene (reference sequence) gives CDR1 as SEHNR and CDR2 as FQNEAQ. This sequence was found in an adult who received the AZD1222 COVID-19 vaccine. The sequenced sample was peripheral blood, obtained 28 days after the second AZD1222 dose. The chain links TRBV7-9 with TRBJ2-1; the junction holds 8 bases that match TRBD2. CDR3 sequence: CASSPGTRLNEQFF. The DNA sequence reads TGTGCCAGCAGCCCCGGGACTAGGCTAAATGAGCAGTTCTTC.